Sequencing of this TCR beta chain was carried out in a study of cytotoxic CD8 clonotypes in ibrutinib-treated CLL listed by TCRdb under 2021. With respect to the entire study: The cohort was composed of ten to eleven relapsed/refractory and roughly 14 treatment-naive patients; IGHV unmutated status was identified in fewer than 18 patients. Responses were partial in about 25 patients and complete in 2; after median around 65 months follow-up, about 14 stayed in remission and approximately twelve progressed. Response samples were taken after a median of 12 months on treatment, ranging from roughly 6 to 36 months. On average, each sample had approximately 260,000 productive templates and 100,000 or so productive rearrangements. Of the roughly 86 people in the trial, approximately 26 had longitudinal samples available. Cryopreserved peripheral blood mononuclear cells were obtained prior to treatment, at the time of response, and at either disease progression or sustained remission. Patients were still on ibrutinib when every remission and progressive disease sample was collected. Broad study findings and their caveats: Baseline clonality was found to be higher than that of age-matched healthy donors and was strongly correlated with circulating CD8+ T-cell counts. Clonality rose at ibrutinib response, remained stable during sustained remission, and dropped back toward baseline at progression. Sampling times were not matched between sustained-remission and progressing patients, and lymph node repertoires were not studied. Public clonotypes were rare and either shrank or stayed stable during treatment, and the rise in clonality at ibrutinib response reflected expansion of private clonotypes.

Each clonotype received, on average, about 10x coverage in deep resolution sequencing performed on a MiSeq, where the target depth lay between 1 in 1 million and 1 in 200,000 T cells. TCR beta libraries were generated with the immunoSEQ hsTCRB Kit. The study's own analysis went as follows. Data were analyzed with ImmunoSEQ Data Assistant and ImmunoSEQ Analyzer, with V, D and J genes assigned per IMGT definitions. Clonality, which ranges from 0 to 1, was calculated as one minus the normalized Shannon entropy of productive rearrangement frequencies. Only overrepresented clonotypes making up at least 0.05% of each patient's repertoire were included in the public clonotype analysis. Roughly 13 age-matched healthy donor repertoires from immuneACCESS served as clonality controls. The table was pulled from immuneACCESS by TCRdb, which kept in-frame rearrangements only. Such tables lose some clones; where checked, under half of the loss comes from unresolved V genes, and the rest has no known cause. For V, J and clone size, that table is used; D and trimming come from the DNA. This sample gives about 22,000 clones in total; approximately 71% of them show up just once. Clones ranked in the top ten supply approximately 46% of the sample.

Including the terminal cysteine and phenylalanine, the CDR3 comprises 14 residues. Only the CDR3 region is kept as DNA, spanning 42 bases read in frame from base 1. Deletion took 4 bases off V and 4 bases off J, with a span of 11 bases between the germline ends. CDR1 SGHAT and CDR2 FQNNGV were looked up in the germline V gene. Notes on this clone: It lacks a known antigen. No much larger clone is present one base from it, and per-base qualities are unavailable.

This specimen's time point label, interpreted: approximately twelve months on ibrutinib. For TCR beta library preparation, 1.5 to 2.5 micrograms of genomic DNA were extracted from the cryopreserved PBMCs. Longitudinal blood samples from CLL patients receiving ibrutinib monotherapy were subjected to high-throughput TCR beta sequencing. The patients took part in an open-label, single-center phase 2 trial of ibrutinib monotherapy. Sequencing used PBMCs, obtained after 12 months of ibrutinib treatment. The chain links TRBV11-2 with TRBJ1-5; TRBD1 might be the D gene, on 5 matching bases. The TCR sequence derives from a human donor with chronic lymphocytic leukemia. The DNA reads as follows: TGTGCCAGCAGCTGGGGGATAGGGAATCAGCCCCAGCATTTT. This sequence encodes CASSWGIGNQPQHF.